Included here is one TCR beta chain sequence, with context. This CDR3 has 14 amino acids. Unmatched junction bases numbered 7, after V lost 4 bases and J lost 9 bases. Per germline, CDR1 LNHDA and CDR2 SQIVND (reference sequence). Primers included in the PCR were 60 Vbeta and 13 Jbeta primers. The repertoire was sequenced with immunoSEQ multiplex PCR; TCRdb's copy has only in-frame clones and lacks some. This repertoire shows about 130,000 clones, approximately 84% found once; its top ten account for around 1.9%. Everyone who donated was a healthy bone marrow donor. The sample is drawn from a study of cytomegalovirus exposure and HLA in healthy donors.

V gene TRBV19 combines with J gene TRBJ2-2, with 8 bases matching TRBD1. The source material was PBMCs. The origin of this receptor is a woman aged 40-49 years in good health and CMV-seronegative. CDR3: CASSTGQGARELFF. The CDR3 nucleotides read TGTGCCAGTAGTACCGGACAGGGCGCCCGGGAGCTGTTTTTT.